What follows is one T cell receptor beta chain and its context. Under the authors' procedure: Scientists estimated how many nucleated cells there were by amplifying reference gene primers. Only in-frame clones appear in the TCRdb table, and some are missing; sequencing was by immunoSEQ multiplex PCR. The V and J calls and the clone size are those of that table, but D and trimming were determined from the DNA. The data contain hundreds of thousands of clones, around 85% of them singletons. This sample stems from a study of blood T cell repertoires in COVID-19. V shed 7 bases, J shed 4 bases, and the junction held 15 bases outside the gene matches. Germline lookup yields CDR1 MGHDK and CDR2 SYGVNS. The CDR3 covers 16 residues. The study assigned cohorts using participant-reported clinical history.

The clonotype comes from a young woman who had been exposed to COVID-19. The gene calls are TRBV25-1 and TRBJ2-5; TRBD1 matches 7 bases. The source material was PBMCs or T cells enriched from blood (not recorded which). For the CDR3, the DNA is TGTGCCAGCACCCCGCATGGACGAGGGGGCGGAGAGACCCAGTACTTC. Amino acids: CASTPHGRGGGETQYF.